This T cell receptor beta chain was documented in a study of regulatory T cells in long-lasting Graves disease. This clonotype occurred a few times. Libraries of TCR beta came from iRepertoire HTBI primers plus Arm-PCR of CDR3 regions. TCRdb re-called the multiplex PCR reads with MiXCR, one entry per CDR3 protein. The sample comprises fewer than 650,000 distinct CDR3 sequences, around 17% of which are singletons, and approximately 20% rests with the top ten. V was clipped by 3 bases and J by 0 bases, with 10 bases between them. There are 15 residues in the CDR3. Germline values: CDR1 MNHEY, CDR2 SMNVEV (reference sequence). Time point reported: newly diagnosed GD, antithyroid drugs for less than 3 months. The authors made the TCR library using RNA they extracted from PBMCs. This sample also appeared in a second study, on T cells in Graves' hyperthyroidism and ophthalmopathy.

Source: peripheral blood mononuclear cells (PBMCs), taken at new diagnosis, from a patient treated with antithyroid drugs. The chain is built from TRBV27 and TRBJ2-3; the D is unclear. This receptor was obtained from a young woman with Graves disease. The CDR3 region has the DNA TGTGCCAGCAGTTTTGCGGACCCTAGCACAGATACGCAGTATTTT. It encodes CASSFADPSTDTQYF.